The clone carrying this TCR beta chain was observed a few times. Its antigen is still unknown. This entry belongs to a study of T-cell reconstitution after alpha-beta-depleted transplantation in children. TCRbeta library preparation incorporated unique molecular identifiers. TCRdb ran MiXCR on the PCR reads and lists one entry per CDR3 protein. The repertoire holds about 580,000 distinct CDR3 sequences, with more than 20% as singletons. Study-level results: T cells produced anew were the main source of T-cell counts and diversity one year after transplant.

CDR3 size: 14 residues. Trimming took 3 bases from V and 2 from J, leaving 10 bases between them. From germline, CDR1 is LGHDT and CDR2 YNNKEL (reference sequence). The V call is TRBV3-1, the J call TRBJ2-5; unclear D gene. Here the sequenced sample was PBMCs, mostly from graft donor cells, taken 360 days after TCRalphabeta/CD19-depleted stem cell transplant. The sequence was obtained from a boy in the first two years of life who had a stem cell transplant for acute myeloid leukemia, so the T cells may come from the graft donor. The CDR3 here is CASSQRGSQETQYF. In nucleotides, the CDR3 is TGTGCCAGCAGCCAGAGAGGATCTCAAGAGACCCAGTACTTC.